A single T cell receptor beta chain is shown here with its context. This sample stems from a study of OX40 agonist ivuxolimab in advanced cancers. The germline V and J ends were trimmed by 2 bases and 10 bases, with 14 bases remaining between them. In germline, CDR1 is MDHEN, CDR2 SYDVKM. CDR3 length equals 13 residues. Sequencing used immunoSEQ multiplex PCR; TCRdb keeps in-frame clones, though not all of them. The profile shows over 30,000 clones, about 87% of them singletons. V usage is TRBV28 and J usage is TRBJ1-1, with D hard to call. The receptor comes from an adult with an advanced solid tumor such as melanoma, head and neck, liver or kidney cancer. Sequencing used CD4+ or CD8+ T cells sorted from blood, obtained in a trial of the OX40 agonist ivuxolimab. The CDR3 protein is CASSLSLLRVAFF. In DNA, the CDR3 is TGTGCCAGCAGTTTAAGCCTCCTTAGGGTAGCTTTCTTT.